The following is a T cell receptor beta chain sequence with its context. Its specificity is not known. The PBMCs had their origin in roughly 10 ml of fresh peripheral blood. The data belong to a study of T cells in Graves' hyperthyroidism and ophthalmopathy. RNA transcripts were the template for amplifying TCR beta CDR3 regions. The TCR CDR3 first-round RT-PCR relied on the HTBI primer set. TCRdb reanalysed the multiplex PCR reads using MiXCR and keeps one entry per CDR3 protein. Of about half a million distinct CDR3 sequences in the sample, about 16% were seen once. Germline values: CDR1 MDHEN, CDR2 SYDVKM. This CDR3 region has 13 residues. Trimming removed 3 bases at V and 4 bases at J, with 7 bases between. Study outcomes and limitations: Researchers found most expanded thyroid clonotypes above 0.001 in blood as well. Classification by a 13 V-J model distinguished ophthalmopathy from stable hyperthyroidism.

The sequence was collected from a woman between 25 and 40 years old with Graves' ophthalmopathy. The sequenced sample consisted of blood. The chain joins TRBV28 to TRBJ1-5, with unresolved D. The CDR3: CASSFPPNQPQHF. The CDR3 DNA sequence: TGTGCCAGCAGTTTCCCCCCGAATCAGCCCCAGCATTTT.